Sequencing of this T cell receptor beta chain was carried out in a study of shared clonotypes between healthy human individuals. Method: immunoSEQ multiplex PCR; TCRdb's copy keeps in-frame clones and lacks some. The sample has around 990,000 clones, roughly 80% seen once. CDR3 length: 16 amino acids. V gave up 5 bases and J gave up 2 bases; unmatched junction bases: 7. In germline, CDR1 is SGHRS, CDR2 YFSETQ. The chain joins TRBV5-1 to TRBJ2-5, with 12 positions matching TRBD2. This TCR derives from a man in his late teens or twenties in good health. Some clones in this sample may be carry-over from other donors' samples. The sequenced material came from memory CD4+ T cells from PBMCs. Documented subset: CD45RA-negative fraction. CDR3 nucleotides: TGCGCCAGCAGTCGCGGGACTAGCGGGCTACAAGAGACCCAGTACTTC. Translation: CASSRGTSGLQETQYF.